Given below is one T cell receptor (beta chain) in context. This entry is derived from a study of blood T cell repertoires in COVID-19. The overall study: Samples taken during acute and convalescent COVID-19 were collected in the United States, Italy and Spain. PBMCs, B-cell-depleted T cells, or T cells were the source of the cDNA or gDNA that made up the material.

Per the study methods: Estimation of nucleated cell counts was performed using reference gene primer amplification. Repertoires were generated with immunoSEQ multiplex PCR, while TCRdb's copy carries only in-frame clones and drops some. The DNA gave D and trimming, while V, J and clone size come from that table. The table includes some 160,000 clones, approximately 90% detected once. Seattle-derived patients entered the study during active infection and were followed longitudinally. The CDR3 loop spans 14 amino acids. The V gene's germline CDR1 is SGHRS and CDR2 YFSETQ. Trimming shortened V by 4 bases and J by 8 bases, and 13 bases separated the two germline ends.

The chain employs TRBV5-1 and TRBJ1-6; D unclear. The TCR was taken from a man between 18 and 35 years old with COVID-19, enrolled during active disease. The specimen was peripheral blood. Written as DNA, the CDR3 is TGCGCCAGCAGCCTGGATGGACTTGATTCACCCCTCCACTTT. It translates to CASSLDGLDSPLHF.